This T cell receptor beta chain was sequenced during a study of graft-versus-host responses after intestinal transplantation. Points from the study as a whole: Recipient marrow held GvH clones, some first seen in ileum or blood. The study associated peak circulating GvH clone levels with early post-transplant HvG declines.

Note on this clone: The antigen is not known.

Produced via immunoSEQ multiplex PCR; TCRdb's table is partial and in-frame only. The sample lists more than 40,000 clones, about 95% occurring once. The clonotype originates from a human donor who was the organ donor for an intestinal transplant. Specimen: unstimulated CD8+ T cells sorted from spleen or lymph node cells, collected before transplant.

Here the CDR3 DNA reads TGTGCCAGCAGCCAAAGGACAGGGAGCTACGAGCAGTACTTC. Its protein product is CASSQRTGSYEQYF. J is TRBJ2-7 and V is TRBV13, with TRBD1 matching 8 bases. The CDR3 has 14 residues. The germline gives CDR1 PRHDT, CDR2 FYEKMQ (reference sequence). V lost 5 bases and J lost 3; bases outside the gene matches: 6.